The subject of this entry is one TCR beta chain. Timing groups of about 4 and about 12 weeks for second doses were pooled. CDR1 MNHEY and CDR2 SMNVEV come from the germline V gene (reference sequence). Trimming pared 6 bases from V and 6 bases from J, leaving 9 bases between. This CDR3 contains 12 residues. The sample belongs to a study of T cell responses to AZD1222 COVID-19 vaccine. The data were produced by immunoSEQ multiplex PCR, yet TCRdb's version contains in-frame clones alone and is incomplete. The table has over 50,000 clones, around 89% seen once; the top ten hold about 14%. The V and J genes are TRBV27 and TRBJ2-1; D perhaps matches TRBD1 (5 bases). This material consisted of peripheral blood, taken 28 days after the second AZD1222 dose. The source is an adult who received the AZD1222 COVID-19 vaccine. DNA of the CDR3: TGTGCCAGCAGGACAGTTGGCAATGAGCAGTTCTTC. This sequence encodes CASRTVGNEQFF.